This T cell receptor (beta chain) was sequenced in a study of blood T cell repertoires in COVID-19. Study background: Samples came from the United States, Italy and Spain, spanning acute and convalescent COVID-19.

This CDR3 comprises 13 residues. Trimming pared 7 bases from V and 3 bases from J, leaving 11 bases between. Germline CDR1 reads SNHLY; CDR2 reads FYNNEI. Categorization into cohorts depended on clinical history that participants reported. In the authors' workflow: Counts of nucleated cells, estimated from reference gene primer amplification, were obtained. Here immunoSEQ multiplex PCR was the method, and the copy in TCRdb shows in-frame clones only, minus some. V and J calls and clone size come straight from that table; D and trimming were deduced from the DNA. The sample contains about 64,000 clones, more than 75% of which appear only once.

Material for sequencing was PBMCs or T cells enriched from blood (not recorded which). The rearrangement uses TRBV2 and TRBJ2-3; tentatively, D is TRBD1 (6 bases). The clonotype originates from a woman in her thirties or forties who had recovered from COVID-19. The CDR3 DNA follows: TGTGCCAGCAAGTATCAGGGGACAGATACGCAGTATTTT. Protein product: CASKYQGTDTQYF.